The table lists the clone carrying this TCR beta chain with many counts. In germline, CDR1 is DFQATT, CDR2 SNEGSKA (reference sequence). The length of the CDR3 is 15 residues. Germline trimming cut 3 bases from V and 1 base from J; bases unmatched to any gene: 4. This entry comes from a study of low-dose radiotherapy and immunotherapy resistance in tumors. Study details: Over 26 weeks, cohort 2 got 1 Gy every two weeks, reaching 13 Gy.

TRAV and TRBV primers primed cDNA for both TCRalpha and TCRbeta. Both a constant-region primer and a V-primer adapter served to amplify TCRs across 15 to 25 PCR cycles. mRNA isolates were amplified via in vitro transcription. TCRdb passed the reads through MiXCR, listing each CDR3 protein once. The repertoire holds 100,000 or so distinct CDR3 sequences, with more than 8.5% as singletons. Time point specified: before trial treatment. The donors' treatment consisted of nivolumab, ipilimumab, aspirin, low-dose cyclophosphamide and low-dose radiotherapy. Eligible patients bore advanced solid tumors devoid of tumor-infiltrating lymphocytes.

Sequencing used PBMCs, obtained before treatment. This chain connects TRBV20-1 to TRBJ2-3; 10 bases are shared with TRBD2. The sequence came from a male donor with prostate cancer. CDR3 nucleotides: TGCAGTGCTAGTGGAGCGGGAGGGGGCACAGATACGCAGTATTTT. Encoded protein: CSASGAGGGTDTQYF.